These T cell receptor beta chains were read from a single sample in a study of blood T cell repertoires in COVID-19. Sequencing used immunoSEQ multiplex PCR; TCRdb keeps in-frame clones, though not all of them. The table has over 95,000 clones, 79% seen once. Sequencing was done on a sample of peripheral blood. The receptors come from a woman of 80 years or more with active or convalescent COVID-19. The CDR3 runs from the conserved cysteine through the conserved F or W. Fields, in order: V gene, J gene, D gene, clone size, CDR3 protein, CDR3 DNA. The D gene is left open where the match is weak. Rows give clone size only sometimes, using once, few, many, or a class for an expanded clone.

>TRBV7-2|TRBJ2-1|TRBD2|-
CASSFGLAGGGEQFF
TGTGCCAGCAGCTTCGGACTAGCGGGAGGGGGTGAGCAGTTCTTC
>TRBV18|TRBJ1-1|TRBD1|-
CASSPLTGVTEAFF
TGTGCCAGCTCACCACTAACAGGGGTCACTGAAGCTTTCTTT
>TRBV20-1|TRBJ1-2|TRBD1|-
CSASNRGTNYGYTF
TGCAGTGCTAGTAACAGGGGAACTAACTATGGCTACACCTTC
>TRBV2|TRBJ2-7|TRBD1|-
CASRGTGSYEQYF
TGTGCCAGCAGAGGGACAGGGTCCTACGAGCAGTACTTC
>TRBV7-2|TRBJ2-1|TRBD2|-
CAIQTSGRKAQFF
TGTGCCATCCAGACTAGCGGGAGGAAGGCGCAGTTCTTC
>TRBV6-5|TRBJ2-1|-|once
CASSYRYFSSYNEQFF
TGTGCCAGCAGTTACCGGTACTTTAGCTCCTACAATGAGCAGTTCTTC
>TRBV19|TRBJ1-5|-|once
CASSMETGFSNQPQHF
TGTGCCAGTAGTATGGAGACAGGCTTTAGCAATCAGCCCCAGCATTTT
>TRBV19|TRBJ2-3|TRBD2|-
CASSLVAGAGSVNTQYF
TGTGCCAGTAGTCTCGTCGCGGGAGCGGGATCAGTGAATACGCAGTATTTT
>TRBV28|TRBJ1-1|-|few
CASSPPGPGGEAFF
TGTGCCAGCAGCCCGCCCGGCCCGGGGGGTGAAGCTTTCTTT
>TRBV5-1|TRBJ1-4|-|-
CASSQQGRNEKLFF
TGCGCCAGCAGCCAACAGGGTCGTAATGAAAAACTGTTTTTT
>TRBV6-5|TRBJ2-2|-|-
CASIQQNTGELFF
TGTGCCAGCATACAGCAGAACACCGGGGAGCTGTTTTTT
>TRBV6-2/TRBV6-3|TRBJ1-1|TRBD1|-
CASSWEQGGAEAFF
TGTGCCAGCAGTTGGGAACAGGGGGGCGCTGAAGCTTTCTTT
>TRBV4-2|TRBJ2-7|TRBD2|-
CASSQEEGGSYEQYF
TGTGCCAGCAGCCAAGAGGAGGGAGGGAGTTACGAGCAGTACTTC
>TRBV5-1|TRBJ2-2|-|-
CASSLEVEVEELFF
TGCGCCAGCAGCTTGGAGGTCGAGGTCGAGGAGCTGTTTTTT
>TRBV3-1/TRBV3-2|TRBJ2-7|-|-
CASSRTRDSTSQQYF
TGTGCCAGCAGCCGTACCCGGGACTCCACCTCCCAGCAGTACTTC
>TRBV6-5|TRBJ2-7|TRBD1|-
CASRLSTGGEQYF
TGTGCCAGCAGGCTAAGTACAGGGGGAGAGCAGTACTTC
>TRBV6-6|TRBJ1-1|TRBD1|-
CASSPKGQGNTEAFF
TGTGCCAGCAGCCCAAAGGGACAGGGTAACACTGAAGCTTTCTTT
>TRBV30|TRBJ2-1|-|few
CAWVFERTTNEQFF
TGTGCCTGGGTTTTTGAGCGGACTACCAATGAGCAGTTCTTC
>TRBV6-1|TRBJ1-6|TRBD1|-
CASSVGRTGGGSPLHF
TGTGCCAGCAGTGTGGGAAGGACAGGGGGGGGTTCACCCCTCCACTTT
>TRBV7-2|TRBJ2-5|-|-
CASSFLFVETQYF
TGTGCCAGCAGCTTTCTATTTGTCGAGACCCAGTACTTC
>TRBV14|TRBJ2-2|-|-
CASSQTVNTGELFF
TGTGCCAGCAGCCAGACAGTGAACACCGGGGAGCTGTTTTTT
>TRBV7-7|TRBJ2-5|TRBD2|-
CASSPNAGGTETQYF
TGTGCCAGCAGCCCAAACGCGGGAGGTACGGAGACCCAGTACTTC
>TRBV15|TRBJ1-1|-|-
CATSRDWGAEAFF
TGTGCCACCAGCAGAGATTGGGGGGCTGAAGCTTTCTTT
>TRBV5-1|TRBJ2-2|-|-
CASSRGQNTGELFF
TGCGCCAGCAGCCGGGGACAGAACACCGGGGAGCTGTTTTTT